A selection of T cell receptor beta chains follows, all from one sample in a study of blood T cell repertoires in COVID-19. The method was immunoSEQ multiplex PCR; TCRdb's version includes in-frame clones alone and lacks a portion of them. The sample shows around 97,000 clones, about 80% of them seen only once. Sequenced sample: peripheral blood. The receptors shown here come from a human donor in a cohort sampled during active or convalescent COVID-19. Each CDR3 is given with its conserved first and last residue. The order of the fields is J gene, D gene, V gene, clone size, CDR3 DNA, CDR3 protein. The D gene is left open where the match is weak. Expanded clones get a size class; other rows say once, few or many, or leave the size out.

j_call: TRBJ2-3; d_call: .; v_call: TRBV4-1; clone_size: .; cdr3_nt: TGCGCCAGCAGCCAAGAAGGGCGCAGGGGTAGCACAGATACGCAGTATTTT; cdr3_aa: CASSQEGRRGSTDTQYF
j_call: TRBJ1-6; d_call: .; v_call: TRBV15; clone_size: .; cdr3_nt: TGTGCCACCAGCAGAGAGCAGGCACTCCTCAATTCACCCCTCCACTTT; cdr3_aa: CATSREQALLNSPLHF
j_call: TRBJ1-6; d_call: TRBD1; v_call: TRBV5-1; clone_size: few; cdr3_nt: TGCGCCAGCAGCTTGGCGGGGACAGGGTGGAATTCACCCCTCCACTTT; cdr3_aa: CASSLAGTGWNSPLHF
j_call: TRBJ2-7; d_call: TRBD2; v_call: TRBV19; clone_size: once; cdr3_nt: TGTGCCAGTAGTATCACTAGCGGGGGCAACCGGGACGAGCAGTACTTC; cdr3_aa: CASSITSGGNRDEQYF
j_call: TRBJ1-6; d_call: .; v_call: TRBV19; clone_size: few; cdr3_nt: TGTGCCAGTAGTACCGTCCTGGGACATTGGAATTCACCCCTCCACTTT; cdr3_aa: CASSTVLGHWNSPLHF
j_call: TRBJ2-6; d_call: .; v_call: TRBV7-3; clone_size: .; cdr3_nt: TGTGCCAGCAGCTTAGGAGGGTCAGGGGCCAACGTCCTGACTTTC; cdr3_aa: CASSLGGSGANVLTF
j_call: TRBJ2-1; d_call: TRBD1; v_call: TRBV12-3/TRBV12-4; clone_size: .; cdr3_nt: TGTGCCAGCACAAGGGACAGCAGGGATGAGCAGTTCTTC; cdr3_aa: CASTRDSRDEQFF
j_call: TRBJ1-1; d_call: TRBD1; v_call: TRBV6-5; clone_size: .; cdr3_nt: TGTGCCAGCACCATACAGGGGGGCACTGAAGCTTTCTTT; cdr3_aa: CASTIQGGTEAFF
j_call: TRBJ1-3; d_call: .; v_call: TRBV3-1/TRBV3-2; clone_size: once; cdr3_nt: TGTGCCAGCAGCCTCAGGGTAGATGGAAACACCATATATTTT; cdr3_aa: CASSLRVDGNTIYF
j_call: TRBJ1-3; d_call: TRBD1; v_call: TRBV27; clone_size: .; cdr3_nt: TGTGCCAGCAGTCCATCGGGACAGCCCACCATATATTTT; cdr3_aa: CASSPSGQPTIYF
j_call: TRBJ1-5; d_call: TRBD1; v_call: TRBV7-9; clone_size: .; cdr3_nt: TGTGCCAGCAGCGGCGGACAGGGAGGGTTGAGCAATCAGCCCCAGCATTTT; cdr3_aa: CASSGGQGGLSNQPQHF
j_call: TRBJ2-5; d_call: .; v_call: TRBV19; clone_size: .; cdr3_nt: TGTGCCAGTAGTGTACAGTTACAAGAGACCCAGTACTTC; cdr3_aa: CASSVQLQETQYF
j_call: TRBJ2-5; d_call: TRBD2; v_call: TRBV7-2; clone_size: .; cdr3_nt: TGTGCCAGCAGCTCAGGATCCGGGACTACCCAAGAGACCCAGTACTTC; cdr3_aa: CASSSGSGTTQETQYF
j_call: TRBJ1-5; d_call: .; v_call: TRBV2; clone_size: .; cdr3_nt: TGTGCCAGCAGGGGGGGGGCAGACAATCAGCCCCAGCATTTT; cdr3_aa: CASRGGADNQPQHF
j_call: TRBJ2-2; d_call: .; v_call: TRBV5-6; clone_size: .; cdr3_nt: TGTGCCAGCAGCTTAGTGGTGCGGAACACCGGGGAGCTGTTTTTT; cdr3_aa: CASSLVVRNTGELFF
j_call: TRBJ2-7; d_call: .; v_call: TRBV6-6; clone_size: .; cdr3_nt: TGTGCCAGCAGACGGTCTGACGAGCAGTACTTC; cdr3_aa: CASRRSDEQYF
j_call: TRBJ1-1; d_call: TRBD1; v_call: TRBV9; clone_size: .; cdr3_nt: TGTGCCAGCAGCGTAGTACGTGGGACAGCTCAGAACACTGAAGCTTTCTTT; cdr3_aa: CASSVVRGTAQNTEAFF
j_call: TRBJ2-3; d_call: .; v_call: TRBV9; clone_size: .; cdr3_nt: TGTGCCAGCAGCGTAGGAATTAGCGCAGATACGCAGTATTTT; cdr3_aa: CASSVGISADTQYF
j_call: TRBJ2-3; d_call: TRBD2; v_call: TRBV19; clone_size: .; cdr3_nt: TGTGCCAGTAGTATGACTAGCGGGGGGGCCGACACAGATACGCAGTATTTT; cdr3_aa: CASSMTSGGADTDTQYF
j_call: TRBJ1-5; d_call: TRBD1; v_call: TRBV6-5; clone_size: .; cdr3_nt: TGTGCCAGCAGTTCCACCGGGACAGGGGGAGGTCAGCCCCAGCATTTT; cdr3_aa: CASSSTGTGGGQPQHF
j_call: TRBJ2-1; d_call: TRBD2; v_call: TRBV9; clone_size: .; cdr3_nt: TGTGCCAGCAGCCCCATCAGCGGGGGGGATTTGAATGAGCAGTTCTTC; cdr3_aa: CASSPISGGDLNEQFF
j_call: TRBJ2-3; d_call: TRBD2; v_call: TRBV5-1; clone_size: .; cdr3_nt: TGCGCCAGCAGCCCCGGACTAGCGGGGGCCACAGATACGCAGTATTTT; cdr3_aa: CASSPGLAGATDTQYF
j_call: TRBJ1-6; d_call: TRBD1; v_call: TRBV9; clone_size: .; cdr3_nt: TGTGCCAGCAGCGGTACAGGGGGTCATTCACCCCTCCACTTT; cdr3_aa: CASSGTGGHSPLHF
j_call: TRBJ1-1; d_call: TRBD1; v_call: TRBV5-4; clone_size: .; cdr3_nt: TGTGCCAGCAGCTTACGGACAGGGAATTATTTGGCTGAAGCTTTCTTT; cdr3_aa: CASSLRTGNYLAEAFF
j_call: TRBJ1-5; d_call: .; v_call: TRBV6-1; clone_size: few; cdr3_nt: TGTGCCAGCAGTGAAGTAGGGGGATTGGGCAATCAGCCCCAGCATTTT; cdr3_aa: CASSEVGGLGNQPQHF
j_call: TRBJ1-1; d_call: TRBD1; v_call: TRBV2; clone_size: .; cdr3_nt: TGTGCCAGCAGTGAAGCTGGGACAGGGAGCTTAGCTTTCTTT; cdr3_aa: CASSEAGTGSLAFF
j_call: TRBJ2-1; d_call: .; v_call: TRBV6-2/TRBV6-3; clone_size: .; cdr3_nt: TGTGCCAGCAGTACAGGGTACAATGAGCAGTTCTTC; cdr3_aa: CASSTGYNEQFF
j_call: TRBJ2-5; d_call: TRBD2; v_call: TRBV11-3; clone_size: .; cdr3_nt: TGTGCCAGCGGGAGGGACTCCCAAGAGACCCAGTACTTC; cdr3_aa: CASGRDSQETQYF
j_call: TRBJ1-4; d_call: TRBD1; v_call: TRBV9; clone_size: .; cdr3_nt: TGTGCCAGCAGCGGCAGGGGGCGCGGTGAAAAACTGTTTTTT; cdr3_aa: CASSGRGRGEKLFF
j_call: TRBJ1-4; d_call: .; v_call: TRBV7-6; clone_size: .; cdr3_nt: TGTGCCAGCAGCTTAGGGGCAGGGTTTAATGAAAAACTGTTTTTT; cdr3_aa: CASSLGAGFNEKLFF
j_call: TRBJ2-2; d_call: TRBD1; v_call: TRBV5-1; clone_size: .; cdr3_nt: TGCGCCAGCAGCTTTCGACAGGGGGCCGCCGGGGAGCTGTTTTTT; cdr3_aa: CASSFRQGAAGELFF
j_call: TRBJ2-1; d_call: TRBD2; v_call: TRBV5-6; clone_size: .; cdr3_nt: TGTGCCAGCAGCCTGGTAGCGGGGATCTACAATGAGCAGTTCTTC; cdr3_aa: CASSLVAGIYNEQFF
j_call: TRBJ2-1; d_call: .; v_call: TRBV5-1; clone_size: once; cdr3_nt: TGCGCCAGCAACGAGGGGGTTAGGTCCTACAATGAGCAGTTCTTC; cdr3_aa: CASNEGVRSYNEQFF
j_call: TRBJ1-1; d_call: .; v_call: TRBV6-1; clone_size: once; cdr3_nt: TGTGCCAGCAGTGATCACTCGGTCCGGGGCACTGAAGCTTTCTTT; cdr3_aa: CASSDHSVRGTEAFF
j_call: TRBJ2-7; d_call: TRBD1; v_call: TRBV2; clone_size: .; cdr3_nt: TGTGCCAGCAGTGTACAGGGGCGGGCCTACGAGCAGTACTTC; cdr3_aa: CASSVQGRAYEQYF
j_call: TRBJ1-5; d_call: TRBD1; v_call: TRBV19; clone_size: .; cdr3_nt: TGTGCCAGTACGGCAGGGGGAATCAATCAGCCCCAGCATTTT; cdr3_aa: CASTAGGINQPQHF
j_call: TRBJ1-2; d_call: .; v_call: TRBV21-1; clone_size: .; cdr3_nt: TGTGCCAGCAGCAAAGAGACAGGGGCCCAGGTGGATGAGCCAAACTATGGCTACACCTTC; cdr3_aa: CASSKETGAQVDEPNYGYTF
j_call: TRBJ2-7; d_call: TRBD2; v_call: TRBV11-3; clone_size: .; cdr3_nt: TGTGCCAGCAGCTTGAGGAATAGCGGGGGCGAGCAGTACTTC; cdr3_aa: CASSLRNSGGEQYF
j_call: TRBJ2-1; d_call: .; v_call: TRBV5-1; clone_size: .; cdr3_nt: TGCGCCAGCAGCTTGGTGTTATCAGGGGCTTACAATGAGCAGTTCTTC; cdr3_aa: CASSLVLSGAYNEQFF
j_call: TRBJ2-7; d_call: .; v_call: TRBV4-1; clone_size: few; cdr3_nt: TGCGCCAGCAGCCAAGCCGATTTCGGGATGTTGAACTACGAGCAGTACTTC; cdr3_aa: CASSQADFGMLNYEQYF
j_call: TRBJ1-5; d_call: .; v_call: TRBV2; clone_size: .; cdr3_nt: TGTGCCAGCACTTCGATAGCGGGAAATCAGCCCCAGCATTTT; cdr3_aa: CASTSIAGNQPQHF
j_call: TRBJ2-7; d_call: TRBD2; v_call: TRBV10-1; clone_size: .; cdr3_nt: TGCGCCAGCAGTCCCCAGCTAGCGGGGGGCGAGCAGTACTTC; cdr3_aa: CASSPQLAGGEQYF
j_call: TRBJ1-4; d_call: .; v_call: TRBV4-2; clone_size: .; cdr3_nt: TGTGCCAGCAGCCTCAGCGCAACTAATGAAAAACTGTTTTTT; cdr3_aa: CASSLSATNEKLFF
j_call: TRBJ1-2; d_call: TRBD1; v_call: TRBV28; clone_size: few; cdr3_nt: TGTGCCAGCTTCGGCCAGGGGGCGAGCTATGGCTACACCTTC; cdr3_aa: CASFGQGASYGYTF
j_call: TRBJ1-5; d_call: .; v_call: TRBV5-1; clone_size: .; cdr3_nt: TGCGCCAGCAGCCAACTACCCGATAGCAATCAGCCCCAGCATTTT; cdr3_aa: CASSQLPDSNQPQHF
j_call: TRBJ1-2; d_call: TRBD1; v_call: TRBV6-5; clone_size: .; cdr3_nt: TGTGCCAGCAGTTACTCGGGGGACAGGACTAACTATGGCTACACCTTC; cdr3_aa: CASSYSGDRTNYGYTF
j_call: TRBJ2-7; d_call: .; v_call: TRBV6-5; clone_size: .; cdr3_nt: TGTGCCAGCACAGGGTCCTACGAGCAGTACTTC; cdr3_aa: CASTGSYEQYF
j_call: TRBJ2-1; d_call: TRBD2; v_call: TRBV4-3; clone_size: .; cdr3_nt: TGCGCCAGCAGCCAGACTAGCGGCTCCTACAATGAGCAGTTCTTC; cdr3_aa: CASSQTSGSYNEQFF
j_call: TRBJ1-5; d_call: .; v_call: TRBV4-1; clone_size: .; cdr3_nt: TGCGCCAGCAGCCAAGGGGAGGGGCAGGGGAGCAATCAGCCCCAGCATTTT; cdr3_aa: CASSQGEGQGSNQPQHF
j_call: TRBJ1-5; d_call: TRBD1; v_call: TRBV19; clone_size: few; cdr3_nt: TGTGCCAGTAGTAGTCCCCAGGGGGCTAAGGGCAATCAGCCCCAGCATTTT; cdr3_aa: CASSSPQGAKGNQPQHF
j_call: TRBJ2-2; d_call: .; v_call: TRBV5-6; clone_size: .; cdr3_nt: TGTGCCAGCAGCCTCGGGAGGAACACCGGGGAGCTGTTTTTT; cdr3_aa: CASSLGRNTGELFF
j_call: TRBJ1-1; d_call: TRBD1; v_call: TRBV7-6; clone_size: .; cdr3_nt: TGTGCCAGCAGCCCACCCCGACAGGGGGCAGTTGAAGCTTTCTTT; cdr3_aa: CASSPPRQGAVEAFF
j_call: TRBJ2-3; d_call: .; v_call: TRBV19; clone_size: once; cdr3_nt: TGTGCCAGTAGCCGGGGTGGTATTCGCACAGATACGCAGTATTTT; cdr3_aa: CASSRGGIRTDTQYF
j_call: TRBJ2-7; d_call: .; v_call: TRBV28; clone_size: .; cdr3_nt: TGTGCCAGCAGTTTCCAGGGTGTGCACGAGCAGTACTTC; cdr3_aa: CASSFQGVHEQYF